The rows below give T cell receptor beta chains drawn from one sample of a study of graft-versus-host responses after intestinal transplantation. Here immunoSEQ multiplex PCR was the method, and the copy in TCRdb shows in-frame clones only, minus some. The top ten clones hold 0.7% to 1% of a sample with around 23,000 clones, approximately 96% of them seen once. Material: PBMCs, obtained more than 29 days after intestinal transplant. Receptors originate from a human patient who received an intestinal transplant, so some T cells may come from the graft donor. Each CDR3 is given with its conserved first and last residue. Fields, in order: V gene, J gene, clone size, D gene, CDR3 protein, CDR3 DNA. A D gene is named only where the DNA matches it firmly. Clone size appears in some rows only: once, few, many, or a class for an expanded clone.

TRBV13	TRBJ2-3	.	.	CASSLVGYPDTQYF	TGTGCCAGCAGCTTAGTCGGCTACCCAGATACGCAGTATTTT
TRBV28	TRBJ1-2	.	.	CASSSMGGGEGYTF	TGTGCCAGCAGTTCTATGGGGGGCGGTGAGGGCTACACCTTC
TRBV4-1	TRBJ2-7	.	.	CASSQGPSRDEQYF	TGCGCCAGCAGCCAAGGGCCTAGCAGGGACGAGCAGTACTTC
TRBV27	TRBJ2-7	.	.	CASSSLYEQYF	TGTGCCAGCAGTTCGCTCTACGAGCAGTACTTC
TRBV5-1	TRBJ2-1	.	TRBD1	CASSYGQGEEARYEQFF	TGCGCCAGCAGCTACGGACAGGGGGAAGAGGCAAGATATGAGCAGTTCTTC
TRBV5-1	TRBJ2-1	.	TRBD2	CASRSGGGTSGASSYNEQFF	TGCGCCAGCAGGTCGGGCGGAGGGACTAGCGGGGCTAGCTCCTACAATGAGCAGTTCTTC
TRBV12-5	TRBJ2-3	once	TRBD2	CASGLVRSGRAGPDTQYF	TGTGCTAGTGGTTTGGTACGTAGCGGGAGGGCCGGGCCAGATACGCAGTATTTT
TRBV28	TRBJ2-5	.	TRBD2	CASSLREGQETQYF	TGTGCCAGCAGTTTGCGGGAGGGCCAAGAGACCCAGTACTTC
TRBV7-9	TRBJ2-5	.	.	CASSPGTFRIQETQYF	TGTGCCAGCAGCCCAGGGACATTCAGGATTCAAGAGACCCAGTACTTC
TRBV11-2	TRBJ2-6	.	.	CASSFTSGANVLTF	TGTGCCAGCAGCTTTACGTCTGGGGCCAACGTCCTGACTTTC
TRBV15	TRBJ2-7	.	TRBD1	CATSVAPGQTYEQYF	TGTGCCACCAGCGTCGCTCCGGGACAGACCTACGAGCAGTACTTC
TRBV4-1	TRBJ1-1	.	.	CASSQDFRAEAFF	TGCGCCAGCAGCCAAGATTTCCGGGCCGAAGCTTTCTTT
TRBV5-1	TRBJ1-4	.	.	CASSSNTGVREKLFF	TGCGCCAGCAGCTCGAATACGGGGGTTCGTGAAAAACTGTTTTTT
TRBV29-1	TRBJ2-3	.	TRBD2	CSVVGLAGFTDTQYF	TGCAGCGTTGTGGGGCTAGCGGGATTCACAGATACGCAGTATTTT
TRBV27	TRBJ2-7	.	.	CASRMGRASYEQYF	TGTGCCAGCAGGATGGGCAGGGCGTCCTACGAGCAGTACTTC
TRBV28	TRBJ1-5	.	.	CASSLRQAWLMGNQPQHF	TGTGCCAGCAGTTTACGACAGGCGTGGCTTATGGGCAATCAGCCCCAGCATTTT
TRBV19	TRBJ2-1	.	.	CASSITGFVGNEQFF	TGTGCCAGTAGTATCACAGGGTTTGTGGGCAATGAGCAGTTCTTC
TRBV6-5	TRBJ2-3	.	TRBD1	CASSFGVDRAGDTQYF	TGTGCCAGCAGTTTTGGAGTCGACAGGGCGGGAGATACGCAGTATTTT
TRBV19	TRBJ2-3	.	.	CASSPGVSSTDTQYF	TGTGCCAGTAGTCCAGGTGTGAGTTCCACAGATACGCAGTATTTT
TRBV5-6	TRBJ2-7	.	TRBD1	CASSLTGGVYEQYF	TGTGCCAGCAGCCTGACAGGGGGCGTGTACGAGCAGTACTTC
TRBV9	TRBJ1-2	.	.	CASSGAHWEVRTF	TGTGCCAGCAGCGGAGCCCATTGGGAAGTAAGGACCTTC
TRBV7-2	TRBJ1-5	.	.	CASSLVGWDQPQHF	TGTGCCAGCAGCTTAGTCGGGTGGGATCAGCCCCAGCATTTT
TRBV7-8	TRBJ1-6	.	.	CASSLESTDSPLHF	TGTGCCAGCAGCTTAGAGTCGACGGATTCACCCCTCCACTTT
TRBV7-9	TRBJ2-7	.	.	CASSLPQSPYEQYF	TGTGCCAGCAGCCTCCCTCAGTCTCCCTACGAGCAGTACTTC
TRBV11-3	TRBJ2-1	once	TRBD1	CASSPHGQGSYNEQFF	TGTGCCAGCAGCCCACACGGACAGGGGTCCTACAATGAGCAGTTCTTC
TRBV9	TRBJ2-2	.	.	CASNPGAGELFF	TGTGCCAGCAACCCCGGAGCCGGGGAGCTGTTTTTT
TRBV6-1	TRBJ2-1	.	.	CASRDSLNNEQFF	TGTGCCAGCAGGGACAGCCTGAACAATGAGCAGTTCTTC
TRBV5-1	TRBJ2-1	.	TRBD2	CASSSHARLADSYNEQFF	TGCGCCAGCAGCTCCCACGCTAGACTAGCGGACTCCTACAATGAGCAGTTCTTC
TRBV10-3	TRBJ1-1	.	.	CAISTPTGGDTEAFF	TGTGCCATCAGTACTCCGACAGGTGGGGACACTGAAGCTTTCTTT
TRBV9	TRBJ1-3	.	.	CASSVSRGRPGNTIYF	TGTGCCAGCAGCGTCTCTAGGGGGAGACCTGGAAACACCATATATTTT
TRBV27	TRBJ1-3	.	TRBD1	CASSSDRGLGNTIYF	TGTGCCAGCAGTTCAGACAGGGGTCTTGGAAACACCATATATTTT
TRBV5-1	TRBJ2-3	.	.	CASSFRGMDTQYF	TGCGCCAGCAGCTTCAGGGGCATGGATACGCAGTATTTT
TRBV5-1	TRBJ2-7	.	.	CASSLWQGSYEQYF	TGCGCCAGCAGCTTGTGGCAGGGCTCCTACGAGCAGTACTTC